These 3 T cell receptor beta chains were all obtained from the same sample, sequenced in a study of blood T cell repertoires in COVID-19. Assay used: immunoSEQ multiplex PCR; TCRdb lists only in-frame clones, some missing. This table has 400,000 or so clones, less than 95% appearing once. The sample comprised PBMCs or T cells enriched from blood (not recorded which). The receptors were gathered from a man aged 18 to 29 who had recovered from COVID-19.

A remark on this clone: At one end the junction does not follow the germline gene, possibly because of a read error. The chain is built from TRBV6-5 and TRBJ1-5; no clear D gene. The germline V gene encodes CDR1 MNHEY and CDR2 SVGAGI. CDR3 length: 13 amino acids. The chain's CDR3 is CATVGGGNRPQHF. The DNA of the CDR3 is TGTGCCACCGTCGGCGGAGGGAATCGGCCCCAGCATTTT.

The CDR3 sequence: CASSLSSGSIYEQYF. The CDR3 coding sequence is TGCGCCAGCAGCTTAAGTAGCGGGAGTATTTACGAGCAGTACTTC. The chain joins TRBV5-1 to TRBJ2-7; TRBD2 matches 9 bases. Germline V gene data show CDR1 as SGHRS and CDR2 as YFSETQ. V shed 2 bases and J 4 bases; nucleotides not matched to a gene: 7. The CDR3 runs 15 residues.

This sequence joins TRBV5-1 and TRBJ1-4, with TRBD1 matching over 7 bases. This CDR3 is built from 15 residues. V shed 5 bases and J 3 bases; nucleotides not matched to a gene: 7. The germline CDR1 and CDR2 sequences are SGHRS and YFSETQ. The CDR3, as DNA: TGCGCCAGCAGAGGGGGCTCGGTCTCTAATGAAAAACTGTTTTTT. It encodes CASRGGSVSNEKLFF.